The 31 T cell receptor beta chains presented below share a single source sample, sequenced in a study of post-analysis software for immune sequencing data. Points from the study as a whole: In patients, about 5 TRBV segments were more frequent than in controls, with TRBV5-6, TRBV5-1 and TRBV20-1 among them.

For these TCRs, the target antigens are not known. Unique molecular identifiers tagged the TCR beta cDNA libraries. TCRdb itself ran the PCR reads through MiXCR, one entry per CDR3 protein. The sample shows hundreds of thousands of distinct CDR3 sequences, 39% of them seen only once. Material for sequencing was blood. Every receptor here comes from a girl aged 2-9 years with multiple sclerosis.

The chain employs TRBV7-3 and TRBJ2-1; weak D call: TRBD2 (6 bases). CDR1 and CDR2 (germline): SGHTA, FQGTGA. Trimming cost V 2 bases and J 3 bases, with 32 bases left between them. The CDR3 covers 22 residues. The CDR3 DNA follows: TGTGCCAGCAGCTTACTGCCGGGAGAAGGGAAATACGAACCGTTCCTCTACAATGAGCAGTTCTTC. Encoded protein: CASSLLPGEGKYEPFLYNEQFF.

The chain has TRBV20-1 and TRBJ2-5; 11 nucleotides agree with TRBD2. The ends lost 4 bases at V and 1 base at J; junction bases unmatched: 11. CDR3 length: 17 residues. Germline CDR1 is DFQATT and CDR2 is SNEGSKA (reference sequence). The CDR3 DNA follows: TGCAGTGCTACTCACGGACTAGCGGGCAGTATCCAAGAGACCCAGTACTTC. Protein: CSATHGLAGSIQETQYF.

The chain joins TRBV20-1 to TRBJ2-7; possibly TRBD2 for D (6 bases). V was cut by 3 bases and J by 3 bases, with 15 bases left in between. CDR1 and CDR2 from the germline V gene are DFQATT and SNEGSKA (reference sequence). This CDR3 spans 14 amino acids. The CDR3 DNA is TGCAGTGCTAGCCACCCCGGGCGGGACTACGAGCAGTACTTC. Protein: CSASHPGRDYEQYF.

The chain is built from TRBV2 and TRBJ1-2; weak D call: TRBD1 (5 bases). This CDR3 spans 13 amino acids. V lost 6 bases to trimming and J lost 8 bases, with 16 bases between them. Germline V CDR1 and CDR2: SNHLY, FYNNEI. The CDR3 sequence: CASRSSGGGGYTF. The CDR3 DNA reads TGTGCCAGCAGATCTTCAGGCGGGGGGGGCTACACCTTC.

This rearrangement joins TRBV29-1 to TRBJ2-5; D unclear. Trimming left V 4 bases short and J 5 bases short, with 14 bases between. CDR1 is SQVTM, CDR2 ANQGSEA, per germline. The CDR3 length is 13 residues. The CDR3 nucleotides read TGCAGCGTTGTTACTAAGTTCGGGGAGACCCAGTACTTC. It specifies CSVVTKFGETQYF.

The CDR3 DNA reads TGCGCCAGCAGCTTGACCCCAGGGGCCAATGAGCAGTTCTTC. Residues: CASSLTPGANEQFF. The rearrangement uses TRBV5-1 and TRBJ2-1, with a possible D match to TRBD1 (6 bases). There are 14 residues in the CDR3. Germline assignment: CDR1 SGHRS and CDR2 YFSETQ. The V end was cut by 1 base, the J end by 6 bases, with 11 bases between.

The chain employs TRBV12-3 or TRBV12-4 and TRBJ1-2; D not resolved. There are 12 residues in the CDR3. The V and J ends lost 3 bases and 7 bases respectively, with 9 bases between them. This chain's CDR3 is CASSFAGGGYTF. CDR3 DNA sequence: TGTGCCAGCAGTTTTGCGGGAGGTGGCTACACCTTC.

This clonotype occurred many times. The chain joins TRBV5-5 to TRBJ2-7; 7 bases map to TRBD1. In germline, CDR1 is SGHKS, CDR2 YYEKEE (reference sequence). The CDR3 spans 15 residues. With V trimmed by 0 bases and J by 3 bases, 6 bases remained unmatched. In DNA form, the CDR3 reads TGTGCCAGCAGCTTGGCTTTGCGACAGGGCTACGAGCAGTACTTC. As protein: CASSLALRQGYEQYF.

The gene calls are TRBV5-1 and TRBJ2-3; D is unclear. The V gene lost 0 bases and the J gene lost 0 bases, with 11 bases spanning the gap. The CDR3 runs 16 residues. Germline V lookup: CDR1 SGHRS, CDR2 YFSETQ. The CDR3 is CASSLVLDASTDTQYF. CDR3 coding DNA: TGCGCCAGCAGCTTGGTTCTTGACGCTAGCACAGATACGCAGTATTTT.

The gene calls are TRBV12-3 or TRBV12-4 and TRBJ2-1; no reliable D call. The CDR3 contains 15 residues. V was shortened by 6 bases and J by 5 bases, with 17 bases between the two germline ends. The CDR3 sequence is CASRYAAAKDNEQFF. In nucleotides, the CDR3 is TGTGCCAGCAGATACGCGGCTGCCAAGGACAATGAGCAGTTCTTC.

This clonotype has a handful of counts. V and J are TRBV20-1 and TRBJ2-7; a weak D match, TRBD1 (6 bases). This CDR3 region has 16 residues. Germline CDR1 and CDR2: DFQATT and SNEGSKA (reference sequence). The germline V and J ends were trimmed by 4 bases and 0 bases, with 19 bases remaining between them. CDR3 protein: CSANPLEDSFSYEQYF. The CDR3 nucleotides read TGCAGTGCTAACCCACTCGAGGACAGTTTCTCCTACGAGCAGTACTTC.

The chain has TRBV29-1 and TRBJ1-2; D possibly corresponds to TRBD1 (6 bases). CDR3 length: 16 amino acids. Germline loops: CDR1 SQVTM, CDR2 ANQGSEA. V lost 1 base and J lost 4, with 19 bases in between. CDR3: CSVEVGRGRSLYGYTF. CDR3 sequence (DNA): TGCAGCGTTGAAGTAGGCAGGGGCCGCTCCCTCTATGGCTACACCTTC.

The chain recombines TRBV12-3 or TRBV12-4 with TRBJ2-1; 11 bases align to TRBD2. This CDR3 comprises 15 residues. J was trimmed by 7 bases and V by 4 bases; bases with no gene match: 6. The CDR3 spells CASSSLAGGGNEQFF. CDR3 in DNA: TGTGCCAGCAGTTCCCTAGCGGGAGGAGGGAATGAGCAGTTCTTC.

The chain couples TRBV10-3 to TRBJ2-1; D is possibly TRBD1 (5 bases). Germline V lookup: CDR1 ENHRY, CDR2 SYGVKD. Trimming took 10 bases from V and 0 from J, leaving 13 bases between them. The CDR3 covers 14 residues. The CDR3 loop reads CATKQEFSYNEQFF. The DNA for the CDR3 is TGTGCCACCAAACAGGAATTCTCCTACAATGAGCAGTTCTTC.

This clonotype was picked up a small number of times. CDR3 residues: CASSLLSDYNSPLHF. The CDR3 bases are TGTGCCAGCAGCTTGTTGTCGGATTATAATTCACCCCTCCACTTT. V gene TRBV5-5 combines with J gene TRBJ1-6; unclear D gene. Germline CDR1 and CDR2: SGHKS and YYEKEE (reference sequence). The V end lost 1 base, the J end lost 4 bases, and 9 bases lay between the germline ends. There are 15 residues in the CDR3.

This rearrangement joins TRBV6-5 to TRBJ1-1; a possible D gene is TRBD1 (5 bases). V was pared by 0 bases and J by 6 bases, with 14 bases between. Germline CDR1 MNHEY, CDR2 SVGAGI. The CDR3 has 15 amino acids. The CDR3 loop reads CASSYSTAAGSEAFF. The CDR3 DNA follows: TGTGCCAGCAGTTACTCGACAGCAGCAGGGTCTGAAGCTTTCTTT.

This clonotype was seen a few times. The CDR3 bases are TGTGCCAGCAGTTACTCGACCGTTATGGGCAATCAGCCCCAGCATTTT. Amino acid sequence: CASSYSTVMGNQPQHF. The chain combines TRBV6-6 with TRBJ1-5; D not resolved. The CDR3 extends over 16 amino acids. CDR1 and CDR2 (germline): MNHNY, SVGAGI (reference sequence). Trimming removed 0 bases at V and 2 bases at J, with 11 bases between.

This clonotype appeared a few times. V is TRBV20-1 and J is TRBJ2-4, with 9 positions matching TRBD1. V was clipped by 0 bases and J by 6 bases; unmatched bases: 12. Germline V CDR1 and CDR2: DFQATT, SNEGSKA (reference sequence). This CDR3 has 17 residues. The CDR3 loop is CSARDHRRTGEGNIQYF. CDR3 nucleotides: TGCAGTGCTAGAGATCATCGTCGGACAGGGGAAGGAAACATTCAGTACTTC.

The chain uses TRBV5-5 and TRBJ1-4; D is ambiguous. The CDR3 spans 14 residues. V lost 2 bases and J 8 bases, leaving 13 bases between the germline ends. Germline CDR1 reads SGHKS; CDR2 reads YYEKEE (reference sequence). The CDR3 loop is CASSFGEYEEKLFF. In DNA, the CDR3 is TGTGCCAGCAGCTTCGGGGAGTATGAAGAAAAACTGTTTTTT.

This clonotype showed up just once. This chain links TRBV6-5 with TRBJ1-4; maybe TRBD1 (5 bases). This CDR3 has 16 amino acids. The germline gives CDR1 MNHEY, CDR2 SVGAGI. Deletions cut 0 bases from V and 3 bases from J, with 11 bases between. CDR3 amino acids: CASSYSTGTANEKLFF. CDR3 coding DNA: TGTGCCAGCAGTTACTCCACCGGGACGGCTAATGAAAAACTGTTTTTT.

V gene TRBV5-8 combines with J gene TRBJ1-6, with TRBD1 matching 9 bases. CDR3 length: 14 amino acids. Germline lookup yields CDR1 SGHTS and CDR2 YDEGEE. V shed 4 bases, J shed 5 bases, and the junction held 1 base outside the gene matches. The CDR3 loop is CASSRDRDNSPLHF. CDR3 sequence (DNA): TGTGCCAGCAGCCGGGACAGGGATAATTCACCCCTCCACTTT.

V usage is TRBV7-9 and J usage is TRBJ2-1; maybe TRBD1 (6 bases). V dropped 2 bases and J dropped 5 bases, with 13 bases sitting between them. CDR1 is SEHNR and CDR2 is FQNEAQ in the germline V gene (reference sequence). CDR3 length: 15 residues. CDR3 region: CASSLIGTTDNEQFF. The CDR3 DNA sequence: TGTGCCAGCAGCTTAATAGGGACAACTGACAATGAGCAGTTCTTC.

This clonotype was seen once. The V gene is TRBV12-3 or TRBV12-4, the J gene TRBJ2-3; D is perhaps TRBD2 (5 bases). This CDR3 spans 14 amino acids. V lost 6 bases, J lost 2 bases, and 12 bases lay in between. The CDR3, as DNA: TGTGCCAGCAGCCCCAGCCTAGCCACAGATACGCAGTATTTT. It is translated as CASSPSLATDTQYF.

The CDR3 nucleotides are TGCAGCGTTGGGACAGGATCACCTGGGGAGCAGTACTTC. Protein sequence: CSVGTGSPGEQYF. The V call is TRBV29-1, the J call TRBJ2-7; TRBD1 agrees at 7 bases. This CDR3 is 13 amino acids long. The germline V gene has CDR1 SQVTM and CDR2 ANQGSEA. The J segment lost 7 bases and the V segment lost 4 bases, leaving 10 bases of the junction unmatched.

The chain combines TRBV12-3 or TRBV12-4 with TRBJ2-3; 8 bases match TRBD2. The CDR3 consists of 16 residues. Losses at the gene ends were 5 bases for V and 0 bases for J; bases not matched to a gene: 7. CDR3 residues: CASSPHWTSSTDTQYF. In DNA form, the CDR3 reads TGTGCCAGCAGTCCCCACTGGACTAGCAGCACAGATACGCAGTATTTT.

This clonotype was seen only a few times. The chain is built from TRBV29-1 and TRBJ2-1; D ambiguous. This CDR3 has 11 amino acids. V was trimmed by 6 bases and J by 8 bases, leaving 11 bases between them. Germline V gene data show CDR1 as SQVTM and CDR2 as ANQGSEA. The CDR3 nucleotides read TGCAGCGTCCCCTCTAGGGATGAGCAGTTCTTC. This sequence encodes CSVPSRDEQFF.

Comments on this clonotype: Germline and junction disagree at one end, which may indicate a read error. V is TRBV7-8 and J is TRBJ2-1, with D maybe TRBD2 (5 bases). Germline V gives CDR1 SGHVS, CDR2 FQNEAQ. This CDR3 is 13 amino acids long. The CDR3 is CASSLALGNEQFF. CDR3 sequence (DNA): TGTGCCAGCAGTTTAGCGTTGGGGAATGAGCAGTTCTTC. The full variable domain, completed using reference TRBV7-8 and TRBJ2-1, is GAGVSQSPRYKVAKRGQDVALRCDPISGHVSLFWYQQALGQGPEFLTYFQNEAQLDKSGLPSDRFFAERPEGSVSTLKIQRTQQEDSAVYLCASSLALGNEQFFGPGTRLTVL.

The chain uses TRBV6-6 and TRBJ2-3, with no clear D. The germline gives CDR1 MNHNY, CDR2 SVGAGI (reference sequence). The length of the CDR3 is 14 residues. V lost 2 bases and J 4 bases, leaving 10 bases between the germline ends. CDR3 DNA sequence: TGTGCCAGCAGTTACACTGACTTATCAGATACGCAGTATTTT. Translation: CASSYTDLSDTQYF.

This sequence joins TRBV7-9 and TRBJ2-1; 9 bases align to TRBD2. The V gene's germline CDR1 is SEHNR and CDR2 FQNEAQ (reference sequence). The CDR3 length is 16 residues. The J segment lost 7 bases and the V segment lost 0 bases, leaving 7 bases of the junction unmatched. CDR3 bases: TGTGCCAGCAGCTTAGCGATCGGGACTAGCAGTAATGAGCAGTTCTTC. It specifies CASSLAIGTSSNEQFF.

CDR3 in amino acids: CASSPGTPDGETQYF. The DNA of the CDR3 is TGTGCCAGCTCACCAGGGACACCCGACGGAGAGACCCAGTACTTC. V gene TRBV18 combines with J gene TRBJ2-5, with a weak D call TRBD1 (6 bases). V was trimmed by 2 bases and J by 4 bases, leaving 14 bases between them. This CDR3 contains 15 residues. Germline CDR1 KGHSH, CDR2 LQKENI.

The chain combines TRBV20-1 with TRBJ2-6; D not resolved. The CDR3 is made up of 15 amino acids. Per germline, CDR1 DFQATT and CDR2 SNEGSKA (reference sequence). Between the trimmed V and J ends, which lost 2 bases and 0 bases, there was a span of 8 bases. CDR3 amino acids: CSARSHASGANVLTF. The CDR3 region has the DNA TGCAGTGCTAGATCACACGCCTCTGGGGCCAACGTCCTGACTTTC.